This record concerns one T cell receptor beta chain sequence. These data are taken from a study of blood T cell repertoires in COVID-19. This CDR3 comprises 17 residues. The V end lost 4 bases, the J end lost 4 bases, and 22 bases lay between the germline ends. Germline CDR1 MRHNA, CDR2 SNTAGT. Profiling relied on immunoSEQ multiplex PCR, and the TCRdb table lists in-frame clones only, not all of them. The table has about 190,000 clones, 89% seen once. This chain connects TRBV6-4 to TRBJ1-1, with D hard to call. The specimen was peripheral blood. The receptor's source is a man aged 35 to 55 with acute or convalescent COVID-19. The DNA of the CDR3 is TGTGCCAGCAGTGGAACAGAACCCCACGTAGTCGGCACTGAAGCTTTCTTT. It is translated as CASSGTEPHVVGTEAFF.